This T cell receptor beta chain was captured by sequencing in a study of identical twins. Study-level results: Part of the zero-insertion signal could reflect confounding by invariant MAIT and iNKT cells.

Template switching introduced a universal primer site, and the cDNA bore unique molecular identifiers. One entry per CDR3 protein results from TCRdb running MiXCR on the 5' RACE reads. The sample lists about 720,000 distinct CDR3 sequences, less than 10% occurring once. The V and J ends lost 3 bases and 4 bases, in that order; junction bases with no gene match: 1. The germline CDR1 and CDR2 sequences are SGHAT and FQNNGV. This CDR3 region has 13 residues. This clonotype appeared many times. Its specificity is unknown. The sample was also reused in another study, on yellow fever vaccine responses in identical twins.

This sequence originates from a woman aged 18-29 years in good health. This chain links TRBV11-2 with TRBJ2-5; 8 bases match TRBD2. Sequences were obtained from PBMCs. CDR3 in DNA: TGTGCCAGCAGCTTCCTAGCGGGAGAGACCCAGTACTTC. Its translation: CASSFLAGETQYF. The full variable domain, its missing parts supplied by reference TRBV11-2 and TRBJ2-5, is EAGVAQSPRYKIIEKRQSVAFWCNPISGHATLYWYQQILGQGPKLLIQFQNNGVVDDSQLPKDRFSAERLKGVDSTLKIQPAKLEDSAVYLCASSFLAGETQYFGPGTRLLVL.